This T cell receptor (beta chain) was identified during a study of blood T cell repertoires in COVID-19. About the research overall: Donors in the United States, Italy and Spain gave samples during acute or convalescent COVID-19.

The CDR3 totals 16 residues. CDR1 is SGHNT, CDR2 YYREEE, per germline (reference sequence). V shed 5 bases and J 10 bases; nucleotides not matched to a gene: 14. TCRdb's table, derived via immunoSEQ multiplex PCR, lists solely in-frame clones and lacks some. Of approximately 28,000 clones in the sample, roughly 90% were seen once. The gene calls are TRBV5-4 and TRBJ2-3; TRBD2 matches at 12 bases. What was sequenced was peripheral blood. The TCR originated in a man aged 55 to 70 with active COVID-19. This CDR3 is CASSSTAASGGEAQYF. CDR3 coding DNA: TGTGCCAGCAGTTCAACGGCGGCTAGCGGGGGGGAAGCGCAGTATTTT. The full variable domain, with the rest looked up from reference TRBV5-4 and TRBJ2-3, is ETGVTQSPTHLIKTRGQQVTLRCSSQSGHNTVSWYQQALGQGPQFIFQYYREEENGRGNFPPRFSGLQFPNYSSELNVNALELDDSALYLCASSSTAASGGEAQYFGPGTRLTVL.